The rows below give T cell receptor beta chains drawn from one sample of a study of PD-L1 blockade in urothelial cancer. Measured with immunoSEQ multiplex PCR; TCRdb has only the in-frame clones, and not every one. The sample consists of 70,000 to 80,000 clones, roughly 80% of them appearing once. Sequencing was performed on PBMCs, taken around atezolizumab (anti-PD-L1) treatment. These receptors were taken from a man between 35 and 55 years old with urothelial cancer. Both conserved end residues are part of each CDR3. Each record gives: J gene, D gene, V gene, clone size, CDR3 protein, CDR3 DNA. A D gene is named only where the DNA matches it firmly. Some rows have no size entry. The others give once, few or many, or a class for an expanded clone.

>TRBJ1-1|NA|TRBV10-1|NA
CASSEGPGTEAFF
TGCGCCAGCAGTGAGGGTCCGGGGACTGAAGCTTTCTTT
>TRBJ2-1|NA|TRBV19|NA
CASRDRTSYNEQFF
TGTGCCTCTAGAGACAGGACCTCCTACAATGAGCAGTTCTTC
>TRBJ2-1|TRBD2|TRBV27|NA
CASTPITSGNEQFF
TGTGCCAGCACCCCTATAACTAGCGGCAATGAGCAGTTCTTC
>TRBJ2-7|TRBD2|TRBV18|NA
CASSTGGSHEQYF
TGTGCCAGCTCAACCGGGGGGAGCCACGAGCAGTACTTC
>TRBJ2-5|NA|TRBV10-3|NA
CAISESRGKETQYF
TGTGCCATCAGTGAGTCCCGGGGGAAAGAGACCCAGTACTTC
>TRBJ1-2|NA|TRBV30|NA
CAWSVHMRSYGYTF
TGTGCCTGGAGTGTACACATGAGGAGCTATGGCTACACCTTC
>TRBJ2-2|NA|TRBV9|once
CASSVRATNTGELFF
TGTGCCAGCAGCGTAAGAGCTACGAACACCGGGGAGCTGTTTTTT
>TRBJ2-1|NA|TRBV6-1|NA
CASSEALIPYNEQFF
TGTGCCAGCAGTGAAGCACTCATCCCCTACAATGAGCAGTTCTTC
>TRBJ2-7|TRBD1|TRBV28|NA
CASSPQQGAVGYEQYF
TGTGCCAGCAGCCCCCAACAGGGGGCCGTTGGCTACGAGCAGTACTTC
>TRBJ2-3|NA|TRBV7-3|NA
CASGGGDTQYF
TGTGCCAGCGGCGGAGGAGATACGCAGTATTTT
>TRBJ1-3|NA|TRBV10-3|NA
CAISESKGRTGNTIYF
TGTGCCATCAGTGAGTCGAAAGGGAGAACTGGAAACACCATATATTTT
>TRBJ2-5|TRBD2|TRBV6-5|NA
CASKKGLVQETQYF
TGTGCCAGCAAGAAGGGACTAGTCCAAGAGACCCAGTACTTC
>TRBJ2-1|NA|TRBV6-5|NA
CASSAGVYEQFF
TGTGCCAGCAGCGCCGGGGTGTATGAGCAGTTCTTC
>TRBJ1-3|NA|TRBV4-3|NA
CASSQIQGNTIYF
TGCGCCAGCAGCCAAATACAGGGAAACACCATATATTTT
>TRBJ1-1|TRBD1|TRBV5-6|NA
CASSLGGAGTEAFF
TGTGCCAGCAGCTTAGGGGGCGCGGGCACTGAAGCTTTCTTT
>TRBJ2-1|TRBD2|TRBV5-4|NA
CASSGSRERTYNEQFF
TGTGCCAGCAGCGGCTCGCGGGAGAGGACCTACAATGAGCAGTTCTTC
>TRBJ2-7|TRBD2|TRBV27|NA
CASSLTPGLAGQYF
TGTGCCAGCAGTTTAACCCCAGGACTAGCGGGACAGTACTTC
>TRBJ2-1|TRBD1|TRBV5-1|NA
CASSLGTGYINEQFF
TGCGCCAGCAGCCTAGGGACAGGTTATATCAATGAGCAGTTCTTC
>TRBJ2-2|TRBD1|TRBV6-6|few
CASIDRVSTGELFF
TGTGCCAGCATCGACAGGGTGTCGACCGGGGAGCTGTTTTTT
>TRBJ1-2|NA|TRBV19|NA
CASSPEIYYGYTF
TGTGCCAGTAGTCCGGAGATATACTATGGCTACACCTTC
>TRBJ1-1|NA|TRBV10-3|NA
CAITPTGGRGKGDTEAFF
TGTGCCATCACCCCGACCGGGGGGCGGGGTAAGGGGGACACTGAAGCTTTCTTT
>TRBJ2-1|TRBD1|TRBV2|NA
CASRGDRGSYNEQFF
TGTGCCAGCAGGGGGGACAGGGGGTCCTACAATGAGCAGTTCTTC
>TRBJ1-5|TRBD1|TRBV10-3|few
CATRQGPNQPQHF
TGTGCCACCCGACAGGGCCCCAATCAGCCCCAGCATTTT
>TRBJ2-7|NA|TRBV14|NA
CASSQGPGQYF
TGTGCCAGCAGCCAGGGGCCAGGGCAGTACTTC
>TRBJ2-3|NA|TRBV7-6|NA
CASSLGAGTDTQYF
TGTGCCAGCAGCTTAGGTGCGGGCACAGATACGCAGTATTTT
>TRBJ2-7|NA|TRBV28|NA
CASSSWLTTYEQYF
TGTGCCAGCAGTTCTTGGTTGACTACATACGAGCAGTACTTC
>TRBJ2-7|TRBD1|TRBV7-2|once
CASSLPGTVREQYF
TGTGCCAGCAGCTTACCCGGGACAGTCCGTGAGCAGTACTTC
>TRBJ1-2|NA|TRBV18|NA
CASSPGGGNYGYTF
TGTGCCAGCTCACCGGGCGGGGGGAACTATGGCTACACCTTC
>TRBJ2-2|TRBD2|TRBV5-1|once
CASSYRAGGAKTNTGELFF
TGCGCCAGCAGCTACCGAGCGGGAGGGGCTAAAACGAACACCGGGGAGCTGTTTTTT
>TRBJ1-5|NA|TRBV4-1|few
CASSQDNRQGQPQPQHF
TGCGCCAGCAGCCAAGACAACAGGCAGGGACAACCACAGCCCCAGCATTTT
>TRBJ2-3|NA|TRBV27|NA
CASTGGGFGGTQYF
TGTGCCAGCACTGGGGGAGGCTTCGGGGGTACGCAGTATTTT
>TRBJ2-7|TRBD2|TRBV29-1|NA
CSALGRVANEQYF
TGCAGCGCCCTCGGGAGGGTGGCCAACGAGCAGTACTTC
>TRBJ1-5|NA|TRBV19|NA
CASRARGVNNQPQHF
TGTGCCAGTAGGGCGCGGGGCGTGAACAATCAGCCCCAGCATTTT
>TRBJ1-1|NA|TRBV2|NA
CASRVGGRGAEAFF
TGTGCCAGCCGGGTAGGGGGAAGAGGGGCTGAAGCTTTCTTT
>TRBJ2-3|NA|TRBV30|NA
CAWSEDSGEADTQYF
TGTGCCTGGAGTGAAGATAGCGGCGAGGCGGATACGCAGTATTTT
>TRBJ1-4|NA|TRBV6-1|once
CATRPGSTNEKLFF
TGTGCCACCCGGCCGGGAAGTACTAATGAAAAACTGTTTTTT